Below, 14 T cell receptor beta chains from the same sample are listed, as sequenced in a study of neurological immune-mediated disorders. Time point specified: longitudinal time-point 2. TCRdb passed the 5' RACE reads through MiXCR, listing each CDR3 protein once. The repertoire holds tens of thousands of distinct CDR3 sequences, with roughly 9.7% as singletons. Sample: PBMCs. These TCRs come from a man aged 25-45 years in good health.

This clonotype was recorded at least ten times. The chain is built from TRBV29-1 and TRBJ2-7; the D is unclear. CDR3 length: 13 residues. V was cut by 4 bases and J by 3 bases, with 13 bases left in between. The germline V gene encodes CDR1 SQVTM and CDR2 ANQGSEA. The CDR3 DNA reads TGCAGCGTTGGCGTAGGAGTTCTCTACGAGCAGTACTTC. Amino acids: CSVGVGVLYEQYF.

This clonotype was observed a handful of times. As DNA, the CDR3 is TGCGCCAGCAGCCGGGACACTTCCTACGAGCAGTACTTC. Its translation is CASSRDTSYEQYF. This chain links TRBV10-2 with TRBJ2-7; a possible D gene is TRBD1 (6 bases). Deletions cut 6 bases from V and 1 base from J, with 10 bases between. This CDR3 region has 13 residues. Germline V gene sequence: CDR1 WSHSY, CDR2 SAAADI.

This clonotype was counted many times. This rearrangement joins TRBV27 to TRBJ2-6; D remains ambiguous. Germline values: CDR1 MNHEY, CDR2 SMNVEV (reference sequence). The V end was cut by 6 bases, the J end by 0 bases, with 9 bases between. The CDR3 runs 15 residues. The CDR3, as DNA: TGTGCCAGCAGCCATCGGAGCTCTGGGGCCAACGTCCTGACTTTC. Translating it yields CASSHRSSGANVLTF.

This clonotype was found many times. This chain connects TRBV5-1 to TRBJ2-7, with 7 positions matching TRBD1. Germline V gives CDR1 SGHRS, CDR2 YFSETQ. The junction had 4 bases not matched to a gene; V was cut back by 0 bases and J by 4 bases. The CDR3 spans 14 residues. The CDR3 bases are TGCGCCAGCAGCTTGGGACAGGGTCGTTACGAGCAGTACTTC. Amino acid sequence: CASSLGQGRYEQYF.

This clonotype was counted ten times or more. V gene TRBV7-9 combines with J gene TRBJ2-5; D perhaps matches TRBD2 (5 bases). Trimming cost V 2 bases and J 5 bases, with 12 bases left between them. The CDR3 has 14 residues. The germline CDR1 and CDR2 sequences are SEHNR and FQNEAQ (reference sequence). This CDR3 reads CASSLTEVQETQYF. CDR3 sequence (DNA): TGTGCCAGCAGCTTAACGGAGGTGCAGGAGACCCAGTACTTC.

This clonotype was recorded many times. V gene TRBV20-1 combines with J gene TRBJ2-1; D could derive from TRBD1 or TRBD2 (6 bases each). With 6 bases removed from V and 4 bases from J, the gap between germline ends came to 16 bases. The CDR3 has 14 residues. Germline-derived CDR1 and CDR2 are DFQATT and SNEGSKA (reference sequence). The chain's CDR3 is CSAGGGSGYNEQFF. Here the CDR3 DNA reads TGCAGTGCCGGGGGCGGCTCTGGATACAATGAGCAGTTCTTC.

Concerning this clonotype itself: This may stem from a read error, because a much larger clone lies one nucleotide away. The chain joins TRBV12-3 or TRBV12-4 to TRBJ1-1; TRBD1 is a possible D gene (5 bases). The CDR3 is 14 residues long. The CDR3 region has the DNA TGTGCCAGCAGTCCGCTGACAGCGAACTCTGAAGCTTTCTTT. Protein sequence: CASSPLTANSEAFF.

The chain uses TRBV6-5 and TRBJ2-3; D perhaps matches TRBD2 (6 bases). Germline V gene lookup returns CDR1 MNHEY and CDR2 SVGAGI. Trimming removed 5 bases at V and 4 bases at J, with 16 bases between. This CDR3 contains 15 residues. CDR3: CASSGRERAADTQYF. The DNA for the CDR3 is TGTGCCAGCAGTGGTCGGGAGAGGGCCGCAGATACGCAGTATTTT.

In this sample, this clonotype turned up many times. The chain has TRBV7-9 and TRBJ2-3; 9 bases fit TRBD1. CDR3 size: 12 residues. V lost 4 bases to trimming and J lost 9 bases; unmatched junction nucleotides: 2. Germline lookup yields CDR1 SEHNR and CDR2 FQNEAQ (reference sequence). CDR3 DNA: TGTGCCAGCAGCTCGGACAGGGGAACGCAGTATTTT. Protein: CASSSDRGTQYF.

This clonotype was recorded at least ten times. The gene calls are TRBV18 and TRBJ1-4; no clear D. CDR3 length: 14 residues. Between the trimmed V and J ends, which lost 1 base and 4 bases, there was a span of 7 bases. In germline, CDR1 is KGHSH, CDR2 LQKENI. In DNA, the CDR3 is TGTGCCAGCTCACCACAACAGAATAATGAAAAACTGTTTTTT. Its protein product is CASSPQQNNEKLFF.

This clonotype came up many times. The chain links TRBV10-3 to TRBJ2-2; 10 nucleotides align to TRBD1. CDR3 length equals 16 residues. V was pared by 10 bases and J by 0 bases, with 8 bases of the junction left unmatched. CDR1 is ENHRY, CDR2 SYGVKD, per germline. Written as DNA, the CDR3 is TGTGCCACCTTACCGGGGACAGGGGCGAACACCGGGGAGCTGTTTTTT. Protein product: CATLPGTGANTGELFF.

This clonotype was seen at least ten times. V usage is TRBV7-2 and J usage is TRBJ1-1; 7 positions match TRBD1. This CDR3 is 14 amino acids long. J gave up 4 bases and V 6 bases, and 8 bases lay outside the gene matches. Per germline, CDR1 SGHTA and CDR2 FQGNSA. This CDR3 is CASRGIRGTTEAFF. The CDR3 nucleotides read TGTGCCAGCAGGGGCATCAGGGGGACCACTGAAGCTTTCTTT.

This clonotype has ten or more counts. The V and J genes are TRBV7-9 and TRBJ2-5; TRBD2 agrees at 10 bases. V lost 5 bases, J lost 5 bases, and 8 bases stayed unmatched. CDR3 size: 15 residues. CDR1 is SEHNR and CDR2 is FQNEAQ in the germline V gene (reference sequence). The CDR3: CASSTSGTLSETQYF. DNA of the CDR3: TGTGCCAGCAGCACTAGCGGGACCTTGTCGGAGACCCAGTACTTC.

This clonotype has ten or more counts. The chain has TRBV5-1 and TRBJ2-1; TRBD1 might be the D (6 bases). The V gene's germline CDR1 is SGHRS and CDR2 YFSETQ. Trimming stripped 3 bases from V and 4 bases from J, with 8 bases between. This CDR3 has 13 amino acids. CDR3 region: CASSSGTYNEQFF. Here the CDR3 DNA reads TGCGCCAGCAGCTCCGGGACATACAATGAGCAGTTCTTC. Full variable domain (remainder filled in from reference TRBV5-1 and TRBJ2-1): KAGVTQTPRYLIKTRGQQVTLSCSPISGHRSVSWYQQTPGQGLQFLFEYFSETQRNKGNFPGRFSGRQFSNSRSEMNVSTLELGDSALYLCASSSGTYNEQFFGPGTRLTVL.